This T cell receptor (beta chain) was recorded in a study of OX40 agonist ivuxolimab in advanced cancers. Study-level background: Hepatocellular carcinoma, melanoma, renal cell or head and neck cancer was diagnosed in the dose-escalation patients.

Whole-study findings and limits: The study found that CD8+ T cells averaged more expanded clones than CD4+.

Produced via immunoSEQ multiplex PCR; TCRdb's table is partial and in-frame only. In the table there are roughly 23,000 clones, approximately 77% of which are singletons. This CDR3 contains 15 residues. The V and J ends lost 6 bases and 1 base, in that order; junction bases with no gene match: 3. Germline CDR1 reads KGHSH; CDR2 reads LQKENI. As to this clone: The antigen is undetermined.

The TCR sequence derives from an adult with an advanced solid tumor such as melanoma, head and neck, liver or kidney cancer. The starting material was CD4+ or CD8+ T cells sorted from blood, obtained in a trial of the OX40 agonist ivuxolimab. The gene calls are TRBV18 and TRBJ2-2; 9 bases align to TRBD2. The CDR3 loop is CASSQTSGNTGELFF. CDR3 coding DNA: TGTGCCAGCTCGCAGACTAGCGGGAACACCGGGGAGCTGTTTTTT.